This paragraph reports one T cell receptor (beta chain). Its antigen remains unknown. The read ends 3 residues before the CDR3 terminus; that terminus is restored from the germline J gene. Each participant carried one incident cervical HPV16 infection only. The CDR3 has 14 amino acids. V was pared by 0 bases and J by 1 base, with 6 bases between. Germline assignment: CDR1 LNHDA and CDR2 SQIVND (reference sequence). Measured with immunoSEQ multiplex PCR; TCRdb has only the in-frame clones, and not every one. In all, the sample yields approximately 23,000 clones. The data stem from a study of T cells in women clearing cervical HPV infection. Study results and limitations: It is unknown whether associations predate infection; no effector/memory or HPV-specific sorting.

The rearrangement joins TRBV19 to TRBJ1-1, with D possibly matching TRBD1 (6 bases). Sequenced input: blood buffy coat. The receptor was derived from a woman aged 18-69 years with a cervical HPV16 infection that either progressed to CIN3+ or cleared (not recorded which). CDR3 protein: CASSIDRGNTEAFF. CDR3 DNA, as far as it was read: TGTGCCAGTAGTATAGACAGGGGGAACACTGAA.